These T cell receptor beta chains were read from a single sample in a study of Graves' ophthalmopathy and Graves' hyperthyroidism. Each CDR3 protein gets one entry after TCRdb re-called the multiplex PCR reads with MiXCR. The data show a few hundred thousand distinct CDR3 sequences, under 40% seen once. Specimen: peripheral blood or thyroid tissue (not recorded which). All receptors derive from an adult man with Graves' hyperthyroidism. CDR3s include the opening cysteine and the closing phenylalanine or tryptophan. Fields, in order: V gene, J gene, D gene, CDR3 protein. D genes are given only for firm matches.

>TRBV2|TRBJ2-3|NA
CASLLDSGADTQYF
>TRBV19|TRBJ1-1|NA
CASSIDVVNTEAFF
>TRBV5-1|TRBJ2-5|NA
CASSFRQRALETQYF
>TRBV7-9|TRBJ2-5|TRBD2
CASSGSNTGGQETQYF
>TRBV9|TRBJ2-3|TRBD1
CASTGTASTDTQYF
>TRBV5-1|TRBJ2-2|NA
CASSLDRLGELFF
>TRBV12-3/TRBV12-4|TRBJ1-2|NA
CASSLEDRYGYAF
>TRBV11-2|TRBJ2-3|NA
CASSSEDIGTDTQYF
>TRBV20-1|TRBJ1-2|NA
CSARTDPNYGYTF
>TRBV10-3|TRBJ2-5|NA
CAISGDGQETQYF
>TRBV2|TRBJ1-4|TRBD1
CASRGQGGATNEKLFF
>TRBV20-1|TRBJ1-1|NA
CSARDPTSGQTMNTEAFF
>TRBV6-1|TRBJ1-6|TRBD1
CASGTRDRGNSPLHF
>TRBV15|TRBJ1-1|NA
CATRDRRMNTEAFF